This T cell receptor beta chain was observed in a study of cytomegalovirus exposure and HLA in healthy donors. As regards this clone: Its antigen is undetermined.

Points from the study as a whole: Across donors, most TCRs were seen rarely, yet some public ones were widespread. A few CMV-associated chains were confirmed in vitro to be specific for CMV antigens.

Only in-frame clones appear in the TCRdb table, and some are missing; sequencing was by immunoSEQ multiplex PCR. The data hold some 310,000 clones, with around 90% observed a single time. Trimming shortened V by 3 bases and J by 8 bases, and 14 bases separated the two germline ends. Germline CDR1 and CDR2: KGHSY and FQNENV. The CDR3 is 15 amino acids. The TCR was taken from a man aged 25-45 years in good health and CMV-seronegative. V is TRBV16 and J is TRBJ1-6; tentative D call: TRBD1 (6 bases). Sequencing used PBMCs. CDR3 sequence: CASSHMGGQDSPLHF. CDR3 nucleotides: TGTGCCAGCAGCCATATGGGGGGGCAGGATTCACCCCTCCACTTT.